The 25 T cell receptor beta chains below were found in one sample sequenced in a study of blood T cell repertoires in COVID-19. Sequencing was performed with immunoSEQ multiplex PCR; in TCRdb, only in-frame clones are kept and a portion is missing. Of fewer than 200,000 clones in the sample, 83% were seen once. The sample comprised peripheral blood. These receptors were obtained from an older woman with COVID-19, enrolled during active disease.

The genes are TRBV30 and TRBJ1-1; the match to TRBD1 covers 9 bases. The V and J ends lost 5 bases and 6 bases, in that order; junction bases with no gene match: 4. The CDR3 is 12 amino acids. Germline CDR1 is GTSNPN and CDR2 is SVGIG (reference sequence). The CDR3 DNA follows: TGTGCCTGGGGGGACAGGGAGGCTGAAGCTTTCTTT. Translated: CAWGDREAEAFF.

The V gene is TRBV5-1, the J gene TRBJ2-5, with D possibly matching TRBD1 (7 bases). The V end lost 2 bases, the J end lost 5 bases, and 16 bases lay between the germline ends. This CDR3 has 15 residues. From germline, CDR1 is SGHRS and CDR2 YFSETQ. CDR3 DNA sequence: TGCGCCAGCAGCTTCGCGGGACAGCCCCTGGAGACCCAGTACTTC. Protein sequence: CASSFAGQPLETQYF.

The rearrangement joins TRBV11-3 to TRBJ2-5, with D maybe TRBD2 (6 bases). The germline gives CDR1 SGHNT, CDR2 YENEEA. The CDR3 totals 16 residues. Between the trimmed V and J ends, which lost 5 bases and 1 base, there was a span of 17 bases. The DNA of the CDR3 is TGTGCCAGCAGCATTCGAGCCCCCGGGAGCCAAGAGACCCAGTACTTC. Translation: CASSIRAPGSQETQYF. The full variable domain, completed using reference TRBV11-3 and TRBJ2-5, is EAGVVQSPRYKIIEKKQPVAFWCNPISGHNTLYWYLQNLGQGPELLIRYENEEAVDDSQLPKDRFSAERLKGVDSTLKIQPAELGDSAVYLCASSIRAPGSQETQYFGPGTRLLVL.

The chain recombines TRBV29-1 with TRBJ1-1; 7 bases map to TRBD1. Germline assignment: CDR1 SQVTM and CDR2 ANQGSEA. The CDR3 loop spans 13 amino acids. V shed 8 bases, J shed 1 base, and the junction held 7 bases outside the gene matches. CDR3 in DNA: TGCAGCTCATCGGGACAGTCGAACACTGAAGCTTTCTTT. This encodes CSSSGQSNTEAFF.

As regards this clone: Other DNA sequences in the same sample also yield this CDR3. The V call is TRBV5-1, the J call TRBJ2-5; D not certain. This CDR3 is 11 amino acids long. The germline V gene encodes CDR1 SGHRS and CDR2 YFSETQ. The V end lost 2 bases, the J end lost 5 bases, and 4 bases lay between the germline ends. The CDR3 loop reads CASSFRETQYF. CDR3 nucleotides: TGCGCCAGCAGCTTTCGTGAGACCCAGTACTTC. The full variable domain, in which reference TRBV5-1 and TRBJ2-5 provide the parts outside the CDR3, is KAGVTQTPRYLIKTRGQQVTLSCSPISGHRSVSWYQQTPGQGLQFLFEYFSETQRNKGNFPGRFSGRQFSNSRSEMNVSTLELGDSALYLCASSFRETQYFGPGTRLLVL.

The V gene is TRBV5-4, the J gene TRBJ1-2; TRBD1 aligns across 7 bases. Germline V lookup: CDR1 SGHNT, CDR2 YYREEE (reference sequence). The CDR3 totals 15 residues. V lost 4 bases, J lost 7 bases, and 13 bases stayed unmatched. CDR3 sequence (DNA): TGTGCCAGCAGCGGTAGGGGGGACAGAAGGGCTGGCTACACCTTC. It codes for CASSGRGDRRAGYTF.

The chain joins TRBV30 to TRBJ1-2, with D unresolved. CDR1 and CDR2 (germline): GTSNPN, SVGIG (reference sequence). This CDR3 spans 14 amino acids. V dropped 5 bases and J dropped 2 bases, with 15 bases sitting between them. This CDR3 reads CAWDSTPANYGYTF. The CDR3 DNA sequence: TGTGCCTGGGATTCGACTCCCGCAAACTATGGCTACACCTTC. The entire variable domain, with the rest obtained from reference TRBV30 and TRBJ1-2, is as follows: SQTIHQWPATLVQPVGSPLSLECTVEGTSNPNLYWYRQAAGRGLQLLFYSVGIGQISSEVPQNLSASRPQDRQFILSSKKLLLSDSGFYLCAWDSTPANYGYTFGSGTRLTVV.

V and J are TRBV5-4 and TRBJ2-2; 7 nucleotides align to TRBD1. V shed 4 bases, J shed 0 bases, and the junction held 3 bases outside the gene matches. This CDR3 is 15 amino acids long. Germline V gene lookup returns CDR1 SGHNT and CDR2 YYREEE (reference sequence). The DNA of the CDR3 is TGTGCCAGCAGCGGAACAGGGGCGAACACCGGGGAGCTGTTTTTT. Translating gives CASSGTGANTGELFF.

The rearrangement links TRBV12-3 or TRBV12-4 to TRBJ2-2; tentatively, D is TRBD1 (5 bases). The CDR3 is 12 amino acids. V gave up 6 bases and J gave up 7 bases, with 9 bases separating them. In DNA, the CDR3 is TGTGCCAGCAGACGGACAAACGGGGAGCTGTTTTTT. Its protein product is CASRRTNGELFF.

The chain couples TRBV19 to TRBJ2-3; tentatively, D is TRBD2 (5 bases). Germline CDR1 is LNHDA and CDR2 is SQIVND (reference sequence). Trimming stripped 1 base from V and 10 bases from J, with 12 bases between. The CDR3 runs to 13 residues. The CDR3 region has the DNA TGTGCCAGTAGTATAGGAGGGAAGGAGGCGCAGTATTTT. Translating gives CASSIGGKEAQYF. The whole variable domain, remainder taken from reference TRBV19 and TRBJ2-3, is DGGITQSPKYLFRKEGQNVTLSCEQNLNHDAMYWYRQDPGQGLRLIYYSQIVNDFQKGDIAEGYSVSREKKESFPLTVTSAQKNPTAFYLCASSIGGKEAQYFGPGTRLTVL.

The chain joins TRBV6-5 to TRBJ1-2; perhaps TRBD1 as D (5 bases). Trimming took 2 bases from V and 8 from J, leaving 21 bases between them. CDR1 and CDR2 (germline): MNHEY, SVGAGI. CDR3 size: 16 residues. CDR3 DNA sequence: TGTGCCAGCAGTTACGGGGGGAACGCAGGGAGCAGCGGCTACACCTTC. The encoded protein is CASSYGGNAGSSGYTF.

The V gene is TRBV6-5, the J gene TRBJ2-7; TRBD1 aligns across 8 bases. The junction had 7 bases not matched to a gene; V was cut back by 4 bases and J by 2 bases. This CDR3 spans 15 amino acids. CDR1 MNHEY and CDR2 SVGAGI come from the germline V gene. CDR3 DNA: TGTGCCAGCAGTTCCGGGACAGGCCTCCCCTACGAGCAGTACTTC. Translation gives CASSSGTGLPYEQYF.

The J gene is TRBJ2-7, the V gene TRBV28; a weak D match, TRBD1 (8 bases). This CDR3 is built from 16 residues. Trimming pared 4 bases from V and 0 bases from J, leaving 16 bases between. Germline V gene data show CDR1 as MDHEN and CDR2 as SYDVKM. CDR3 coding DNA: TGTGCCAGCAGTTCACTACAGGGGGGGAGCTCCTACGAGCAGTACTTC. Its protein is CASSSLQGGSSYEQYF. The full variable domain, in which reference TRBV28 and TRBJ2-7 provide the parts outside the CDR3, is DVKVTQSSRYLVKRTGEKVFLECVQDMDHENMFWYRQDPGLGLRLIYFSYDVKMKEKGDIPEGYSVSREKKERFSLILESASTNQTSMYLCASSSLQGGSSYEQYFGPGTRLTVT.

Here the CDR3 reads CASSLAGLQETQYF. CDR3 bases: TGCGCCAGCAGCTTGGCAGGGCTCCAAGAGACCCAGTACTTC. The chain employs TRBV5-1 and TRBJ2-5; a possible D gene is TRBD1 (5 bases). CDR3 length equals 14 residues. V lost 0 bases, J lost 1 base, and 7 bases lay in between. Germline lookup yields CDR1 SGHRS and CDR2 YFSETQ.

The gene calls are TRBV29-1 and TRBJ2-7; D may be TRBD2 (6 bases). Between the trimmed V and J ends, which lost 3 bases and 0 bases, there was a span of 15 bases. Germline CDR1 is SQVTM and CDR2 is ANQGSEA. The CDR3 consists of 15 residues. The CDR3 DNA follows: TGCAGCGTTGATTACGGAAGCGGGCCCTCCTACGAGCAGTACTTC. Protein: CSVDYGSGPSYEQYF.

This sequence joins TRBV30 and TRBJ1-1; 7 bases are shared with TRBD1. Germline CDR1 is GTSNPN and CDR2 is SVGIG (reference sequence). J lost 6 bases, V lost 5 bases, and 12 bases had no gene match. The CDR3 has 14 amino acids. The DNA of the CDR3 is TGTGCCTGGGCTGGGACAAGAGGGGGCGCTGAAGCTTTCTTT. Amino acid sequence: CAWAGTRGGAEAFF.

The chain is built from TRBV6-5 and TRBJ1-1, with a possible D match to TRBD1 (5 bases). Trimming shortened V by 7 bases and J by 0 bases, and 12 bases separated the two germline ends. The CDR3 is 14 residues long. CDR1 is MNHEY, CDR2 SVGAGI, per germline. The CDR3 DNA sequence: TGTGCCAGCAAATGGGGGGGGATGAACACTGAAGCTTTCTTT. This sequence encodes CASKWGGMNTEAFF.

This sequence joins TRBV6-2 or TRBV6-3 and TRBJ2-2, with D possibly TRBD2 on 7 matching bases. CDR3 size: 16 residues. Between the trimmed V and J ends, which lost 5 bases and 0 bases, there was a span of 13 bases. From germline, CDR1 is MNHEY and CDR2 SVGEGT. The CDR3 region has the DNA TGTGCCAGCAGTCCGCGGGGGCGACCGAACACCGGGGAGCTGTTTTTT. Protein: CASSPRGRPNTGELFF.

This chain links TRBV20-1 with TRBJ1-4; D not resolved. The CDR3 is 14 amino acids. Trimming removed 3 bases at V and 3 bases at J, with 11 bases between. Germline CDR1 DFQATT, CDR2 SNEGSKA (reference sequence). DNA for the CDR3: TGCAGTGCTAGTCTCGGGGAATCTAATGAAAAACTGTTTTTT. Its protein is CSASLGESNEKLFF.

The chain is built from TRBV2 and TRBJ1-1; 8 bases agree with TRBD1. V trimming: 6 bases; J trimming: 7 bases; junction bases outside the gene matches: 4. The V gene's germline CDR1 is SNHLY and CDR2 FYNNEI. This CDR3 is 12 amino acids long. The CDR3 sequence: CASSGQGIEAFF. The CDR3 region has the DNA TGTGCCAGCAGCGGACAGGGTATTGAAGCTTTCTTT.

The chain has TRBV29-1 and TRBJ2-3; D possibly corresponds to TRBD2 (6 bases). The CDR3 totals 13 residues. Germline CDR1 is SQVTM and CDR2 is ANQGSEA. The V end lost 6 bases, the J end lost 6 bases, and 16 bases lay between the germline ends. The DNA of the CDR3 is TGCAGCGTCGCGGGACTGGCCCGGGATACGCAGTATTTT. Its protein is CSVAGLARDTQYF.

This clone was recorded only once. CDR3 protein: CASSYFGGPYEQYF. The CDR3 DNA reads as TGTGCCAGCAGTTACTTCGGCGGCCCCTACGAGCAGTACTTC. V and J are TRBV6-6 and TRBJ2-7; D ambiguous. Trimming removed 1 base from V and 2 bases from J, with 9 bases in between. The CDR3 totals 14 residues. Germline V gives CDR1 MNHNY, CDR2 SVGAGI (reference sequence).

The chain has TRBV15 and TRBJ2-5; D possibly corresponds to TRBD1 (6 bases). CDR3 length equals 11 residues. The germline gives CDR1 LNHNV, CDR2 YYDKDF (reference sequence). The V gene lost 4 bases and the J gene lost 7 bases, with 7 bases spanning the gap. DNA for the CDR3: TGTGCCACCAGCAAACAGGGGACCCAGTACTTC. It codes for CATSKQGTQYF.

The V and J genes are TRBV11-2 and TRBJ2-7, with 7 bases aligning to TRBD1. The CDR3 spans 15 residues. Germline CDR1 SGHAT, CDR2 FQNNGV. J gave up 2 bases and V 5 bases, and 9 bases lay outside the gene matches. The CDR3 reads CASSPGQLTTYEQYF. The CDR3 DNA sequence: TGTGCCAGCAGCCCGGGACAGCTAACAACCTACGAGCAGTACTTC. The full variable domain, in which reference TRBV11-2 and TRBJ2-7 provide the parts outside the CDR3, is EAGVAQSPRYKIIEKRQSVAFWCNPISGHATLYWYQQILGQGPKLLIQFQNNGVVDDSQLPKDRFSAERLKGVDSTLKIQPAKLEDSAVYLCASSPGQLTTYEQYFGPGTRLTVT.

The V gene is TRBV6-2 or TRBV6-3, the J gene TRBJ2-1, with 7 bases that match TRBD2. The CDR3 runs 15 residues. Looked up from germline, CDR1 is MNHEY and CDR2 is SVGEGT. Unmatched junction bases numbered 9, after V lost 0 bases and J lost 10 bases. CDR3 in DNA: TGTGCCAGCAGTTACTCGGCTAGCGGCTCGAGGGAGCAGTTCTTC. Residues: CASSYSASGSREQFF.